These 24 T cell receptor beta chains were sequenced from one sample in a study of early T cells in non-severe SARS-CoV-2 infection. MiXCR was run by TCRdb on the 5' RACE reads, yielding one entry per CDR3 protein. The table includes about 26,000 distinct CDR3 sequences, 5% to 6.5% detected once. The specimen sequenced was whole blood. Receptor source: an adult who was a healthcare worker with PCR-confirmed SARS-CoV-2 infection or an uninfected control (not recorded which).

There are a few counts of this clonotype. The chain has TRBV18 and TRBJ2-3; D ambiguous. This CDR3 region has 14 residues. The V gene's germline CDR1 is KGHSH and CDR2 LQKENI. Trimming removed 3 bases from V and 4 bases from J, with 11 bases in between. The CDR3 DNA follows: TGTGCCAGCTCACCTTTAGAGGTGGCAGATACGCAGTATTTT. Protein product: CASSPLEVADTQYF.

This clonotype has ten or more counts. The J gene is TRBJ2-3, the V gene TRBV5-1; no clear D. CDR1 and CDR2 (germline): SGHRS, YFSETQ. The CDR3 consists of 14 residues. The V gene lost 0 bases and the J gene lost 4 bases, with 9 bases spanning the gap. CDR3 DNA: TGCGCCAGCAGCTTGGCCACGGAAGCAGATACGCAGTATTTT. Its protein is CASSLATEADTQYF.

This clonotype is medium-sized. J is TRBJ2-2 and V is TRBV7-9; the D gene is possibly TRBD1 (6 bases). The CDR3 runs to 16 residues. Between the trimmed V and J ends, which lost 5 bases and 0 bases, there was a span of 13 bases. Germline CDR1 is SEHNR and CDR2 is FQNEAQ (reference sequence). CDR3 sequence: CASSPPGQANTGELFF. As DNA, the CDR3 is TGTGCCAGCAGCCCCCCGGGACAAGCGAACACCGGGGAGCTGTTTTTT.

V and J are TRBV11-2 and TRBJ2-4; D may be TRBD2 (5 bases). The CDR3 has 15 residues. V was cut by 5 bases and J by 4 bases, with 15 bases left in between. Per germline, CDR1 SGHAT and CDR2 FQNNGV. CDR3 DNA: TGTGCCAGCAGCGAGGAGGCCGGAGCGAAAAACATTCAGTACTTC. It specifies CASSEEAGAKNIQYF.

This clonotype was observed a few times. J is TRBJ2-3 and V is TRBV29-1; 11 nucleotides agree with TRBD1. Germline V CDR1 and CDR2: SQVTM, ANQGSEA. J lost 7 bases, V lost 5 bases, and 11 bases had no gene match. The CDR3 contains 15 residues. CDR3 nucleotide sequence: TGCAGCGTTACCGGGACAGGGGGTGTTTCGAATACGCAGTATTTT. It translates to CSVTGTGGVSNTQYF.

Judged by abundance, this clonotype is medium-sized. The gene calls are TRBV12-3 or TRBV12-4 and TRBJ2-7; D possibly corresponds to TRBD2 (5 bases). The CDR3 length is 12 residues. V dropped 4 bases and J dropped 7 bases, with 11 bases sitting between them. CDR3 loop: CASSSRVAEQYF. CDR3 sequence (DNA): TGTGCCAGCAGTTCAAGGGTAGCGGAGCAGTACTTC.

A few counts support this clonotype. The V gene is TRBV6-2 or TRBV6-3, the J gene TRBJ2-3, with unresolved D. Germline assignment: CDR1 MNHEY and CDR2 SVGEGT. CDR3 size: 14 residues. V was pared by 6 bases and J by 4 bases, with 14 bases between. Here the CDR3 reads CASRNGHQADTQYF. The CDR3 nucleotides are TGTGCCAGCAGGAACGGCCATCAGGCAGATACGCAGTATTTT.

This clonotype was seen ten or more times. This chain links TRBV11-2 with TRBJ2-5; D is unresolved. CDR3 length: 13 amino acids. Germline-derived CDR1 and CDR2 are SGHAT and FQNNGV. V lost 5 bases, J lost 3 bases, and 10 bases lay in between. CDR3 DNA sequence: TGTGCCAGCAGCCCCGGTCTGGAAGAGACCCAGTACTTC. Protein sequence: CASSPGLEETQYF.

In its sample, this clonotype was seen many times. The chain is built from TRBV2 and TRBJ2-7, with D maybe TRBD2 (5 bases). This CDR3 contains 12 residues. From germline, CDR1 is SNHLY and CDR2 FYNNEI. V lost 6 bases, J lost 2 bases, and 8 bases lay in between. CDR3 sequence: CASRPGTYEQYF. For the CDR3, the DNA is TGTGCCAGCAGGCCCGGGACCTACGAGCAGTACTTC.

In its sample, this clonotype was seen many times. This chain joins TRBV5-1 and TRBJ2-3; D gene unclear. The V and J ends lost 0 bases and 2 bases respectively, with 7 bases between them. The CDR3 contains 14 residues. CDR1 and CDR2 (germline): SGHRS, YFSETQ. CDR3 sequence (DNA): TGCGCCAGCAGCTTGGAGGCGGACACAGATACGCAGTATTTT. Translated, it gives CASSLEADTDTQYF.

This clonotype has at least ten counts. V is TRBV12-3 or TRBV12-4 and J is TRBJ1-1; D is unclear. V dropped 5 bases and J dropped 0 bases, with 16 bases sitting between them. The CDR3 sequence is 16 residues long. The CDR3 is CASSPLRPGMNTEAFF. As DNA, the CDR3 is TGTGCCAGCAGTCCACTCCGGCCGGGGATGAACACTGAAGCTTTCTTT.

This sequence joins TRBV7-9 and TRBJ2-1; 14 bases are shared with TRBD2. Trimming removed 4 bases from V and 6 bases from J; junction bases left unmatched: 2. The germline V gene has CDR1 SEHNR and CDR2 FQNEAQ (reference sequence). The CDR3 totals 15 residues. The CDR3 loop reads CASSWGLAGVNEQFF. In DNA, the CDR3 is TGTGCCAGCAGCTGGGGACTAGCGGGGGTCAATGAGCAGTTCTTC. Full variable domain (missing parts from reference TRBV7-9 and TRBJ2-1): DTGVSQNPRHKITKRGQNVTFRCDPISEHNRLYWYRQTLGQGPEFLTYFQNEAQLEKSRLLSDRFSAERPKGSFSTLEIQRTEQGDSAMYLCASSWGLAGVNEQFFGPGTRLTVL.

This clonotype has ten or more counts. V gene TRBV20-1 combines with J gene TRBJ2-1; D possibly corresponds to TRBD2 (6 bases). Germline CDR1 and CDR2: DFQATT and SNEGSKA (reference sequence). CDR3 length equals 16 residues. The V and J ends lost 3 bases and 5 bases respectively, with 20 bases between them. CDR3 sequence reads: CSASLAWQRGNNEQFF. CDR3 DNA sequence: TGCAGTGCTAGTCTGGCCTGGCAGCGCGGGAACAATGAGCAGTTCTTC.

This clonotype was recorded many times. This chain uses TRBV5-4 with TRBJ2-7; D is perhaps TRBD1 (5 bases). This CDR3 comprises 14 residues. The germline V gene encodes CDR1 SGHNT and CDR2 YYREEE (reference sequence). Trimming shortened V by 5 bases and J by 2 bases, and 14 bases separated the two germline ends. The CDR3 reads CASSSFTGPYEQYF. The DNA of the CDR3 is TGTGCCAGCAGTTCCTTTACAGGTCCCTACGAGCAGTACTTC.

The chain joins TRBV4-2 to TRBJ1-6; perhaps TRBD1 as D (6 bases). Trimming cost V 2 bases and J 7 bases, with 12 bases left between them. Germline CDR1 reads LGHNA; CDR2 reads YNFKEQ. The CDR3 is 15 amino acids. The CDR3 nucleotides are TGTGCCAGCAGCCAAAATTTGCAGGGGAATTCACCCCTCCACTTT. Translation gives CASSQNLQGNSPLHF.

In its sample, this clonotype was seen a few times. This chain uses TRBV5-6 with TRBJ2-5, with D maybe TRBD1 (6 bases). The CDR3 loop spans 15 amino acids. Trimming took 4 bases from V and 1 from J, leaving 14 bases between them. Germline CDR1 is SGHDT and CDR2 is YYEEEE. The CDR3 coding sequence is TGTGCCAGCAGCCCCCTGACAGGCGCCCAAGAGACCCAGTACTTC. Its translation: CASSPLTGAQETQYF.

This clonotype came up many times. V and J are TRBV20-1 and TRBJ2-1; 7 bases align to TRBD1. Germline V gene data show CDR1 as DFQATT and CDR2 as SNEGSKA (reference sequence). This CDR3 is built from 14 residues. Trimming took 6 bases from V and 7 from J; bases not matched to a gene: 12. The CDR3 here is CSALTPTGWNEQFF. DNA of the CDR3: TGCAGTGCCCTCACTCCGACAGGGTGGAATGAGCAGTTCTTC.

The chain links TRBV12-3 or TRBV12-4 to TRBJ1-1; TRBD1 matches 7 bases. Trimming removed 7 bases from V and 5 bases from J; junction bases left unmatched: 4. This CDR3 is built from 12 residues. This chain's CDR3 is CASTQGGTEAFF. Written as DNA, the CDR3 is TGTGCCAGCACCCAGGGGGGGACTGAAGCTTTCTTT.

By sample share, this clonotype is medium-sized. V usage is TRBV25-1 and J usage is TRBJ1-1; D perhaps matches TRBD1 (5 bases). This CDR3 contains 15 residues. Germline V CDR1 and CDR2: MGHDK, SYGVNS. Trimming pared 1 base from V and 2 bases from J, leaving 11 bases between. The CDR3 protein is CASSESGQLNTEAFF. The CDR3 DNA sequence: TGTGCCAGCAGTGAATCGGGGCAGCTAAACACTGAAGCTTTCTTT.

The chain links TRBV4-2 to TRBJ1-1, with D unclear. This CDR3 has 13 residues. CDR1 LGHNA and CDR2 YNFKEQ come from the germline V gene. Trimming removed 0 bases at V and 5 bases at J, with 7 bases between. The CDR3: CASSQDRETEAFF. As DNA, the CDR3 is TGTGCCAGCAGCCAAGACAGAGAAACTGAAGCTTTCTTT.

This clonotype was counted at least ten times. The chain recombines TRBV15 with TRBJ2-5; TRBD1 aligns across 10 bases. The germline CDR1 and CDR2 sequences are LNHNV and YYDKDF (reference sequence). The J segment lost 5 bases and the V segment lost 0 bases, leaving 3 bases of the junction unmatched. This CDR3 has 15 residues. CDR3 in DNA: TGTGCCACCAGCAGAGATCCGACAGGGGGCGAGACCCAGTACTTC. This encodes CATSRDPTGGETQYF.

This chain uses TRBV6-2 or TRBV6-3 with TRBJ1-6; 8 bases align to TRBD1. The J segment lost 9 bases and the V segment lost 6 bases, leaving 10 bases of the junction unmatched. Germline values: CDR1 MNHEY, CDR2 SVGEGT. The CDR3 spans 15 residues. CDR3 coding DNA: TGTGCCAGCAGAAGAGGGGGGACAGGAGGTTCACCCCTCCACTTT. It yields the protein CASRRGGTGGSPLHF.

This clonotype was counted ten times or more. V and J are TRBV11-2 and TRBJ1-1; unclear D gene. Trimming left V 5 bases short and J 7 bases short, with 11 bases between. The CDR3 has 12 residues. Germline assignment: CDR1 SGHAT and CDR2 FQNNGV. The CDR3 region has the DNA TGTGCCAGCAGCCCACGACCGGGTGAAGCTTTCTTT. Encoded protein: CASSPRPGEAFF.

V is TRBV5-1 and J is TRBJ2-7; 8 bases align to TRBD1. The junction had 5 bases not matched to a gene; V was cut back by 3 bases and J by 6 bases. The CDR3 extends over 13 amino acids. The germline gives CDR1 SGHRS, CDR2 YFSETQ. CDR3 in amino acids: CASSYDRGAEQYF. The CDR3 DNA sequence: TGCGCCAGCAGCTACGACAGGGGTGCCGAGCAGTACTTC.